This TCR beta chain is from a study of shared clonotypes between healthy human individuals. Study-level points and caveats: Sequencing depth was expected to affect clonotype sharing among donors. The study drew on few donors, limiting represented genetic and exposure-history diversity. Generally, estimated richness proved larger in naive subsets than it did in memory subsets.

TCRdb's copy holds only in-frame clones and misses some; the assay was immunoSEQ multiplex PCR. The top ten hold 0.95% to 1.5% of the sample, which has some 1,400,000 clones, over 95% seen once. In its sample, this clone was seen once. Antigen unknown. This CDR3 contains 15 residues. Germline CDR1 and CDR2: MNHNS and SASEGT. The V segment lost 7 bases and the J segment 0 bases; nucleotides outside the gene matches: 3. The clonotype was recovered from a man aged 25-40 years in good health. Sample: naive CD4+ T cells sorted from blood. Stated subset: CD45RA+ positively selected. The genes are TRBV6-1 and TRBJ2-6, with 7 bases fitting TRBD2. DNA for the CDR3: TGTGCCAGCAAGGTAGCGGGCTCTGGGGCCAACGTCCTGACTTTC. Protein: CASKVAGSGANVLTF.